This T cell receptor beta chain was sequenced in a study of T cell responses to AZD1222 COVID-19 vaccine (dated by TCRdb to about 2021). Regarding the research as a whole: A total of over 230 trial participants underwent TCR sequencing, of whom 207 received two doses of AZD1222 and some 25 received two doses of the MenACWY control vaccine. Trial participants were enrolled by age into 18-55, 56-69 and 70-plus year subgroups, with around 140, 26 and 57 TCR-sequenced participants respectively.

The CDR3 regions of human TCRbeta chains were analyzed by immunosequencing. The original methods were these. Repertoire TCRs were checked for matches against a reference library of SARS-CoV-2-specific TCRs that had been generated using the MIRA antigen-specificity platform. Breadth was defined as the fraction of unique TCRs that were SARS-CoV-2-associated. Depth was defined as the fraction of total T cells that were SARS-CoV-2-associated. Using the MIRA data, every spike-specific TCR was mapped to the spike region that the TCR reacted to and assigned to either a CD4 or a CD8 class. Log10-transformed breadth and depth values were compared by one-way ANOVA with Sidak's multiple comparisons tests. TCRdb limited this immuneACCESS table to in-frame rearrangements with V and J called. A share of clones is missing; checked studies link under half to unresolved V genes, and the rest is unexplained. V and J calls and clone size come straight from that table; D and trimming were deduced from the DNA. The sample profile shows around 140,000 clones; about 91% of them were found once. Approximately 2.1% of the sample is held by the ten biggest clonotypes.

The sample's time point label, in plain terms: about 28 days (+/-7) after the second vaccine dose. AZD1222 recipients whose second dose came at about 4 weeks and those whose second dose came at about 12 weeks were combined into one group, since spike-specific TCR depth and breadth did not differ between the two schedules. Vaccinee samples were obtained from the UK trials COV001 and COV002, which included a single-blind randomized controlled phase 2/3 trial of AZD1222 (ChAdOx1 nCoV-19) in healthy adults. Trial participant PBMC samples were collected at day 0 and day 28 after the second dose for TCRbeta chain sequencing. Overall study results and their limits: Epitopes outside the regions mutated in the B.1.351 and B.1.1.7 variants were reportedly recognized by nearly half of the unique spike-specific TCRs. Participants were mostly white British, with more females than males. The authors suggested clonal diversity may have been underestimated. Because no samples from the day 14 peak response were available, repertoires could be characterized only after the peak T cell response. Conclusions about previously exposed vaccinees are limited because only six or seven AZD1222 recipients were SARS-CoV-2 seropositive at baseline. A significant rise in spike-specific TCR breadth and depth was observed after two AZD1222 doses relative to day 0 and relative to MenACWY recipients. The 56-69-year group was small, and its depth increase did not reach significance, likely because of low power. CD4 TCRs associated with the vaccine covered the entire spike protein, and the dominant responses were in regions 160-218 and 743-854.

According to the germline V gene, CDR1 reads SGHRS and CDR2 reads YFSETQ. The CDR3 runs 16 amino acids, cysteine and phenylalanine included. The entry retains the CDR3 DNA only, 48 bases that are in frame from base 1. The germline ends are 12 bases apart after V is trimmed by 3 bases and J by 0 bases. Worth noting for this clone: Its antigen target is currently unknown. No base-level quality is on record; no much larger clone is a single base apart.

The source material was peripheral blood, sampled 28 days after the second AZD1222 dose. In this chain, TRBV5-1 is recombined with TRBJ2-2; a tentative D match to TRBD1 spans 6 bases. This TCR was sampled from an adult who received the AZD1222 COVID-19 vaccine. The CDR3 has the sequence CASSSQTGPNTGELFF. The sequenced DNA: TGCGCCAGCAGCTCCCAGACAGGTCCGAACACCGGGGAGCTGTTTTTT.